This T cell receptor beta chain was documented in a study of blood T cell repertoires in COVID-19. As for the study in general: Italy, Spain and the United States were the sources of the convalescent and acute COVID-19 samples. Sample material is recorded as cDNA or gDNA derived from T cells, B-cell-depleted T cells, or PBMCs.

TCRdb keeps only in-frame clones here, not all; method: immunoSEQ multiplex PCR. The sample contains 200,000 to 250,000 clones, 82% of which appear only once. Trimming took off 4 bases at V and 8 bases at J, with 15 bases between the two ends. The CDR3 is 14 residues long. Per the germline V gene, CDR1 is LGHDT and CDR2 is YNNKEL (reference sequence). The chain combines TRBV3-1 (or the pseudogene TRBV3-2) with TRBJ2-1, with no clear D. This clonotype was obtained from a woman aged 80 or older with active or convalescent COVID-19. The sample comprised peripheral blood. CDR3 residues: CASSRRPRSDEQFF. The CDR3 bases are TGTGCCAGCAGCCGTAGGCCCCGAAGCGATGAGCAGTTCTTC.